This T cell receptor (beta chain) was captured in a study of T cell responses to AZD1222 COVID-19 vaccine. Libraries were prepared by immunoSEQ multiplex PCR; TCRdb keeps only in-frame clonotypes and omits some of them. The sample includes more than 95,000 clones, approximately 85% of them seen just once. V lost 0 bases and J lost 11, with 13 bases in between. The germline gives CDR1 LGHNA, CDR2 YSLEER. This CDR3 is 13 amino acids long. Remarks on this clone: Its matching antigen is unknown.

General study results and limits: Dominant CD4 TCR responses targeted spike regions 160-218 and 743-854.

Sequencing used peripheral blood, obtained 28 days after the second AZD1222 dose. The sequence came from an adult who received the AZD1222 COVID-19 vaccine. The rearrangement joins TRBV4-3 to TRBJ1-1; TRBD1 might be the D (6 bases). CDR3: CASSQEGSGDAFF. As DNA, the CDR3 is TGCGCCAGCAGCCAAGAGGGGTCAGGGGACGCTTTCTTT.